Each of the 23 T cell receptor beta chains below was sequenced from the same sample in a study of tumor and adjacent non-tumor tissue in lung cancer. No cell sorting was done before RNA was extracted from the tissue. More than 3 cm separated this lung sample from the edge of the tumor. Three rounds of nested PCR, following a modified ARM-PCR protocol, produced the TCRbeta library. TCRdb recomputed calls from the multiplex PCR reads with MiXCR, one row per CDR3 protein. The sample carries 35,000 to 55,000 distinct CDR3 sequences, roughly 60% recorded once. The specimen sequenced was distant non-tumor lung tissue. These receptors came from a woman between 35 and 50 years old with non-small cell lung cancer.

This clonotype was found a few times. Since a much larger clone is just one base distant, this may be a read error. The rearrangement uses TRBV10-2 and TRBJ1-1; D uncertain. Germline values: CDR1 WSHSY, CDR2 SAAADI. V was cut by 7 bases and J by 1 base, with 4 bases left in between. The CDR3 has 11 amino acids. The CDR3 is CASKRNTEAFF. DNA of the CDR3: TGCGCCAGCAAAAGGAACACTGAAGCTTTCTTT.

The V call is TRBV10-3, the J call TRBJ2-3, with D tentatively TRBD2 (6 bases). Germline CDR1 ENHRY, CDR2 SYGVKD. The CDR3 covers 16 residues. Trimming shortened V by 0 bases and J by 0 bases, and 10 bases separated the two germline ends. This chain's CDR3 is CAISESAGWSTDTQYF. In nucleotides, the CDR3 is TGTGCCATCAGTGAGTCGGCGGGGTGGAGCACAGATACGCAGTATTTT.

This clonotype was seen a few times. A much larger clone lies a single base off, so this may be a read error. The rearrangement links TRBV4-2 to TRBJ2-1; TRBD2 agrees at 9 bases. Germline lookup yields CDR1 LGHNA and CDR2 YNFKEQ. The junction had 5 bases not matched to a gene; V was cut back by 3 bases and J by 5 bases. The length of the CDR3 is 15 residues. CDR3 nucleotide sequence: TGTGCCAGCAGCCAGAGCGGGGGGTTCGACAATGAGCAGTTCTTC. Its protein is CASSQSGGFDNEQFF.

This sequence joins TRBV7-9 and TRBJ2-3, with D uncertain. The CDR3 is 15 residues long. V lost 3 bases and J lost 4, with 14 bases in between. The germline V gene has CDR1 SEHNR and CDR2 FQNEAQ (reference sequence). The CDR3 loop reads CASSFLFGDADTQYF. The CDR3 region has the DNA TGTGCCAGCAGCTTTCTGTTTGGGGATGCAGATACGCAGTATTTT.

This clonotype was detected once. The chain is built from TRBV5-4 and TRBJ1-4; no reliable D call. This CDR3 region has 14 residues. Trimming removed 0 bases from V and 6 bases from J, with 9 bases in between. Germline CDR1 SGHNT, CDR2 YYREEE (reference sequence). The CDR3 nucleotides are TGTGCCAGCAGCTTGGCAGTGGACCATGAAAAACTGTTTTTT. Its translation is CASSLAVDHEKLFF. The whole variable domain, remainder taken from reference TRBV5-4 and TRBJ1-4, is ETGVTQSPTHLIKTRGQQVTLRCSSQSGHNTVSWYQQALGQGPQFIFQYYREEENGRGNFPPRFSGLQFPNYSSELNVNALELDDSALYLCASSLAVDHEKLFFGSGTQLSVL.

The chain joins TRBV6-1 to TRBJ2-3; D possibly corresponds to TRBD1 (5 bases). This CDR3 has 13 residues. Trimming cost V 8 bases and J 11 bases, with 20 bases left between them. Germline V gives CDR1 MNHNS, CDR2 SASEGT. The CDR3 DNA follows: TGTGCCAGCGGGTCAGGAAGGACAAATATGCAGTATTTT. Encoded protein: CASGSGRTNMQYF.

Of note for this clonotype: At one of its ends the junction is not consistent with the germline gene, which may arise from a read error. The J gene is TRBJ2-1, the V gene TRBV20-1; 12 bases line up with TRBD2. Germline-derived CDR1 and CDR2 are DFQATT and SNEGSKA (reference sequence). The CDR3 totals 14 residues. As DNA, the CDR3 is TGCAGTGCTACGACTAGCGGGAGACGGAATGAGCAGATCTTC. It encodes CSATTSGRRNEQIF.

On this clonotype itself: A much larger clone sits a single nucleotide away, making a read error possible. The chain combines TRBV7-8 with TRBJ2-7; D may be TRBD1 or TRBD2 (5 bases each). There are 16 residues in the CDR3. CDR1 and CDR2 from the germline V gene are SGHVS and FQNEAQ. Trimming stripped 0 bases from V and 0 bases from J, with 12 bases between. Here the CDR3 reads CASSLACRGGSYEQYF. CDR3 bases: TGTGCCAGCAGCTTAGCGTGCCGGGGCGGCTCCTACGAGCAGTACTTC.

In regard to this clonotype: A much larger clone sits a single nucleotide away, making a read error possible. This chain's CDR3 is CAWTWAVKNTKAFF. The CDR3 DNA is TGTGCCTGGACTTGGGCAGTGAAGAACACTAAAGCTTTCTTT. V usage is TRBV30 and J usage is TRBJ1-1; D call uncertain. Per germline, CDR1 GTSNPN and CDR2 SVGIG (reference sequence). This CDR3 spans 14 amino acids.

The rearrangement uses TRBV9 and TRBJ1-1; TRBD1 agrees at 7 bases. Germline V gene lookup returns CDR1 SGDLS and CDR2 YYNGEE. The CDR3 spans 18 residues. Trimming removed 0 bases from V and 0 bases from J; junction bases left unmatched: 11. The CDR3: CASSVERDSLLLNTEAFF. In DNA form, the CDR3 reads TGTGCCAGCAGCGTAGAGCGGGACAGCCTACTCTTGAACACTGAAGCTTTCTTT.

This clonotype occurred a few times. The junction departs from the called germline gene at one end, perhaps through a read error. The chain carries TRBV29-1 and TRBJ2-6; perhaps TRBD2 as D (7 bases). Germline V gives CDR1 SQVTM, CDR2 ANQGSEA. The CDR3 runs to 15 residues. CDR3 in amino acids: CSVESGGSWANVLTF. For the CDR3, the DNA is TGCAGTGTTGAATCGGGGGGCTCTTGGGCCAACGTCCTGACTTTC. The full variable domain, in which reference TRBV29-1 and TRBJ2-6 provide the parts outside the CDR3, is SAVISQKPSRDICQRGTSLTIQCQVDSQVTMMFWYRQQPGQSLTLIATANQGSEATYESGFVIDKFPISRPNLTFSTLTVSNMSPEDSSIYLCSVESGGSWANVLTFGAGSRLTVL.

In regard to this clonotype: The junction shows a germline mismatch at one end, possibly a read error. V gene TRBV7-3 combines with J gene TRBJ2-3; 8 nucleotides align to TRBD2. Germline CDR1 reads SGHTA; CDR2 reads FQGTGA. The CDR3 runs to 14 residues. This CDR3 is CVSSRGGAADTQYF. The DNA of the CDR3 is TGTGTCAGCAGCCGGGGGGGGGCCGCAGATACGCAGTATTTT.

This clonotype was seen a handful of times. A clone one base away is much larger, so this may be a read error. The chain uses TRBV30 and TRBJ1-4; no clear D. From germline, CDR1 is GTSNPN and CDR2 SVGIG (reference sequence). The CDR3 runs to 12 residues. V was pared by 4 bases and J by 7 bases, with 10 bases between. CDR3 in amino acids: CAWNVIREKLFF. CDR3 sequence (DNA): TGTGCCTGGAATGTCATCCGTGAAAAACTGTTTTTT.

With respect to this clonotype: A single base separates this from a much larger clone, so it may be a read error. CDR3 in amino acids: CASSQDRVYADTQYF. CDR3 DNA sequence: TGTGCCAGCAGCCAGGACAGGGTCTACGCAGATACGCAGTATTTT. The chain employs TRBV5-4 and TRBJ2-3; 8 positions match TRBD1. V was pared by 4 bases and J by 4 bases, with 8 bases of the junction left unmatched. Germline CDR1 reads SGHNT; CDR2 reads YYREEE (reference sequence). The CDR3 is 15 amino acids.

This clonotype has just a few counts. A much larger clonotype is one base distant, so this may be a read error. The CDR3 DNA sequence: TGCGCCAGCAGCCAAATGGGGCAAGAGACCCAGTACTTC. Protein: CASSQMGQETQYF. The rearrangement joins TRBV4-1 to TRBJ2-5; no clear D. This CDR3 comprises 13 residues. V was clipped by 2 bases and J by 2 bases, with 6 bases between them. CDR1 MGHRA and CDR2 YSYEKL come from the germline V gene.

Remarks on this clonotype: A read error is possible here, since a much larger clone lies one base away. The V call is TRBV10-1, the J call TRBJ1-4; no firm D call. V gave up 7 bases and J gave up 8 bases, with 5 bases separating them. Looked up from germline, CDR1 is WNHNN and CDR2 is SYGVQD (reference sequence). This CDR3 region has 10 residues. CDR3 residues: CASIREKLFF. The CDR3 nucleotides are TGCGCCAGCATACGGGAAAAACTGTTTTTT.

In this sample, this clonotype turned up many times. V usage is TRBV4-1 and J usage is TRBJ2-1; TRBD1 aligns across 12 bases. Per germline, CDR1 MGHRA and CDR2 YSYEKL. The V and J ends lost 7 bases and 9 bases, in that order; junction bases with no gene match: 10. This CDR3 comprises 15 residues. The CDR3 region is CASNPTGTGGLEQFF. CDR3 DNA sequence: TGCGCCAGCAACCCCACCGGGACAGGGGGCCTTGAGCAGTTCTTC.

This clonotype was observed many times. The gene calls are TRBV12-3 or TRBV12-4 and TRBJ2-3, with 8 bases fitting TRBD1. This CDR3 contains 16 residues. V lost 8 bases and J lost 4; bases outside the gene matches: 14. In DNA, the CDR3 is TGTGCCAGCTCCTCTCAGGGGGCCGGGGGTCCAGATACGCAGTATTTT. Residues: CASSSQGAGGPDTQYF.

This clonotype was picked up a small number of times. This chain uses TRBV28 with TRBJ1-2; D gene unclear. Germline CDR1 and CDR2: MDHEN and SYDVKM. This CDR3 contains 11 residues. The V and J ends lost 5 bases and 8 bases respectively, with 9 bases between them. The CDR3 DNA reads TGTGCCAGCAGTCCCGAAGTGGGCTACACCTTC. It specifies CASSPEVGYTF.

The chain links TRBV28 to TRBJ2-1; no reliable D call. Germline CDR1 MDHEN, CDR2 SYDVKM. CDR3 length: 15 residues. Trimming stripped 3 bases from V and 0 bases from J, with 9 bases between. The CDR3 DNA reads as TGTGCCAGCAGTTTCGAGCCTAGCTCCTACAATGAGCAGTTCTTC. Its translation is CASSFEPSSYNEQFF.

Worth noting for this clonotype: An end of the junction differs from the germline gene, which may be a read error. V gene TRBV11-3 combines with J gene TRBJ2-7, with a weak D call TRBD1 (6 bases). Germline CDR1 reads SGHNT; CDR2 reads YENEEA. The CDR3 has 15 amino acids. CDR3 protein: CASSLGAKGDYEQYF. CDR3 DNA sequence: TGCGCCAGCAGCTTAGGGGCCAAGGGGGACTACGAGCAGTACTTC.

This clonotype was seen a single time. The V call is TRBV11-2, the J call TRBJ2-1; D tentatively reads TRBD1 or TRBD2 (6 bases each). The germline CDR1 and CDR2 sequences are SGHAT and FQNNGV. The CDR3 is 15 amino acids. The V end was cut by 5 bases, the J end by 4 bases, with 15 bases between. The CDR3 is CASSVVGGLYNEQFF. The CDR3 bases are TGTGCCAGCAGCGTAGTAGGGGGGTTGTACAATGAGCAGTTCTTC.

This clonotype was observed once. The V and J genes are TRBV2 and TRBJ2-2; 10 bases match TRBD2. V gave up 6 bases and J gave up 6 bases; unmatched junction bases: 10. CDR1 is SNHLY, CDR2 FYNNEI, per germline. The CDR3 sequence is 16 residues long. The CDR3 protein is CASSARTSGYPGELFF. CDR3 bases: TGTGCCAGCAGCGCCCGGACTAGCGGTTATCCCGGGGAGCTGTTTTTT.